This record concerns one TCR beta chain sequence. Its antigen is as yet unknown. It was with 60 Vbeta and 13 Jbeta primers that the PCR ran. TCRdb's table, derived via immunoSEQ multiplex PCR, lists solely in-frame clones and lacks some. Here the sample spans approximately 130,000 clones, about 80% being singletons. The data belong to a study of cytomegalovirus exposure and HLA in healthy donors. The CDR3 is made up of 16 amino acids. Whole-study results and caveats: A previous analysis found most TCR beta V segments productive roughly 87% or roughly 30% of the time. Later on, an analysis found that several of the most significant clusters appeared to be linked to common viral pathogens, which included parvovirus B19. Generally TCR sequences proved uncommon, though certain public TCRs appeared in numerous donors.

The specimen sequenced was PBMCs. This rearrangement joins TRBV21-1 to TRBJ2-7; whether TRBD1, the table's D call, matches the DNA was not checked. TRBV21-1 is assigned pseudogene status. This clonotype originated in a man in his forties or fifties in good health and CMV-seronegative. DNA of the CDR3: TGTGCCAGCACCCATTCTTACAGGGGAGGCACCTACGAGCAGTACTTC. Encoded protein: CASTHSYRGGTYEQYF.